This TCR beta chain is from a study of blood T cell repertoires in COVID-19. Study context: Samples came from the United States, Italy and Spain, spanning acute and convalescent COVID-19. PBMCs, B-cell-depleted T cells, or T cells were the source of the cDNA or gDNA that made up the material.

This clone was counted between two and nine times. Methods used by the authors: Reference gene primer amplification yielded estimated nucleated cell counts. The table came from immunoSEQ multiplex PCR; TCRdb's copy has only in-frame clones and leaves some out. That table is the source of V, J and clone size, and D and trimming were worked out from the DNA. The data hold approximately 120,000 clones, with more than 70% observed a single time. This CDR3 contains 17 residues. V lost 4 bases, J lost 1 base, and 6 bases stayed unmatched. Per the germline V gene, CDR1 is SGHTA and CDR2 is FQGNSA. This receptor was obtained from a human donor in a cohort sampled during active COVID-19. Material: peripheral blood. The chain is built from TRBV7-2 and TRBJ2-2; 10 nucleotides align to TRBD2. The CDR3 spells CASSSGGLAVNTGELFF. The CDR3 DNA reads TGTGCCAGCAGCTCGGGTGGACTAGCGGTGAACACCGGGGAGCTGTTTTTT.